Sequencing of this T cell receptor (beta chain) was carried out in a study of regulatory T cells in long-lasting Graves disease. At the level of the study: New Graves' disease cases had less than 3 months of antithyroid drugs.

This clonotype was recorded at least ten times. Documented time point: newly diagnosed GD, antithyroid drugs for less than 3 months. From PBMCs, RNA was extracted and then used to make the TCR library. V lost 5 bases, J lost 5 bases, and 3 bases stayed unmatched. Looked up from germline, CDR1 is SGHTA and CDR2 is FQGTGA. The CDR3 has 14 residues. Through Arm-PCR of CDR3 regions and iRepertoire HTBI primers, TCR beta libraries were built. TCRdb itself ran the multiplex PCR reads through MiXCR, one entry per CDR3 protein. The table has about 540,000 distinct CDR3 sequences, 13% seen once. The same specimen was also included in a second study, on T cells in Graves' hyperthyroidism and ophthalmopathy. That study adds: Carried out on the TCR CDR3, a first-round RT-PCR used the HTBI primer set.

V usage is TRBV7-3 and J usage is TRBJ2-2; 9 bases line up with TRBD1. The specimen comprised peripheral blood mononuclear cells (PBMCs), sampled at new diagnosis, from a patient treated with antithyroid drugs. The TCR sequence derives from a man aged 30-40 years with Graves disease. For the CDR3, the DNA is TGTGCCAGCAGCCGGACAGGGGTGACCGGGGAGCTGTTTTTT. It specifies CASSRTGVTGELFF. The full variable domain, rest sourced from reference TRBV7-3 and TRBJ2-2, is GAGVSQTPSNKVTEKGKYVELRCDPISGHTALYWYRQSLGQGPEFLIYFQGTGAADDSGLPNDRFFAVRPEGSVSTLKIQRTERGDSAVYLCASSRTGVTGELFFGEGSRLTVL.